The sequence of this T cell receptor (beta chain) was determined in a study of shared clonotypes between healthy human individuals. The CDR3 covers 15 residues. V shed 7 bases, J shed 2 bases, and the junction held 8 bases outside the gene matches. From germline, CDR1 is SGHTS and CDR2 YDEGEE. The method was immunoSEQ multiplex PCR; TCRdb's version includes in-frame clones alone and lacks a portion of them. The table lists millions of clones, 85% to 95% of them singletons. Naive CD8 cells lacked CD45RO, underwent positive selection for CCR7 and left out terminally differentiated effector memory CD45RA+ cells.

This rearrangement joins TRBV5-8 to TRBJ2-3, with 9 positions matching TRBD2. The TCR originated in a man aged 18 to 29 in good health. Sequencing input: naive CD8+ T cells sorted from blood. CDR3 residues: CASSASGEFTDTQYF. DNA of the CDR3: TGTGCCAGCTCGGCTAGCGGGGAGTTCACAGATACGCAGTATTTT.